Below, 26 T cell receptor beta chains from the same sample are listed, as sequenced in a study of blood T cell repertoires in COVID-19. Only in-frame clones appear in the TCRdb table, and some are missing; sequencing was by immunoSEQ multiplex PCR. The sample yields approximately 40,000 clones, approximately 89% seen once. The sequencing sample was made of peripheral blood. The receptor source for this set is a woman between 65 and 79 years old with acute or convalescent COVID-19.

The chain carries TRBV6-1 and TRBJ2-1; 8 nucleotides line up with TRBD2. This CDR3 is 16 amino acids long. The ends lost 1 base at V and 4 bases at J; junction bases unmatched: 6. The germline V gene encodes CDR1 MNHNS and CDR2 SASEGT. DNA of the CDR3: TGTGCCAGCAGTGAAGGTAGCGGGGAACCATACAATGAGCAGTTCTTC. Translation gives CASSEGSGEPYNEQFF.

V usage is TRBV11-2 and J usage is TRBJ2-7; 7 nucleotides line up with TRBD2. Germline V gene lookup returns CDR1 SGHAT and CDR2 FQNNGV. The V gene end was trimmed by 6 bases and the J gene end by 4 bases; junction bases not matched to a gene: 3. The CDR3 loop spans 12 amino acids. The CDR3 nucleotides read TGTGCCAGCAGGGGGGAGGGTTACGAGCAGTACGTC. This sequence encodes CASRGEGYEQYV.

The chain links TRBV6-1 to TRBJ2-1, with D unresolved. The CDR3 spans 16 residues. Trimming shortened V by 6 bases and J by 0 bases, and 15 bases separated the two germline ends. CDR1 is MNHNS, CDR2 SASEGT, per germline. The CDR3 DNA follows: TGTGCCAGCAGCGAACAGCCAGCGATCTCCTACAATGAGCAGTTCTTC. Translated: CASSEQPAISYNEQFF.

The rearrangement joins TRBV27 to TRBJ1-1; D remains unclear. From germline, CDR1 is MNHEY and CDR2 SMNVEV (reference sequence). The ends were cut back, 3 bases at V and 3 bases at J, with 14 bases in the middle. This CDR3 has 15 residues. CDR3 nucleotides: TGTGCCAGCAGTTTTGGCGGGGTTGGGGACACTGAAGCTTTCTTT. Translating gives CASSFGGVGDTEAFF.

This clone was picked up a small number of times. This chain links TRBV6-2 or TRBV6-3 with TRBJ2-5; D is unresolved. This CDR3 region has 12 residues. V lost 6 bases to trimming and J lost 6 bases, with 11 bases between them. Looked up from germline, CDR1 is MNHEY and CDR2 is SVGEGT. The DNA for the CDR3 is TGTGCCAGCAGCTTTGACTGGAAGACCCAGTACTTC. Residues: CASSFDWKTQYF.

The genes are TRBV28 and TRBJ2-4; D is undetermined. V was clipped by 2 bases and J by 0 bases, with 8 bases between them. Germline V lookup: CDR1 MDHEN, CDR2 SYDVKM. CDR3 length equals 15 residues. CDR3 amino acids: CASSLPEVAKNIQYF. The CDR3 coding sequence is TGTGCCAGCAGTTTACCTGAGGTAGCCAAAAACATTCAGTACTTC.

The chain carries TRBV7-8 and TRBJ2-5; weak D call: TRBD2 (5 bases). V gave up 5 bases and J gave up 5 bases, with 6 bases separating them. This CDR3 is 11 amino acids long. Germline V CDR1 and CDR2: SGHVS, FQNEAQ. The CDR3 DNA follows: TGTGCCAGCAGCCGGACTGAGACCCAGTACTTC. Amino acids: CASSRTETQYF.

The gene calls are TRBV5-5 and TRBJ2-7; unclear D gene. There are 13 residues in the CDR3. The germline CDR1 and CDR2 sequences are SGHKS and YYEKEE (reference sequence). The V gene lost 0 bases and the J gene lost 4 bases, with 8 bases spanning the gap. The CDR3 DNA sequence: TGTGCCAGCAGCTTGGAACGGGTTTACGAGCAGTACGTC. Its translation: CASSLERVYEQYV.

This clone was picked up a small number of times. The rearrangement links TRBV5-1 to TRBJ2-5; 13 bases are a match to TRBD2. The CDR3 loop spans 16 amino acids. Germline V gene sequence: CDR1 SGHRS, CDR2 YFSETQ. V was clipped by 0 bases and J by 2 bases; unmatched bases: 1. This CDR3 reads CASSLAGLAGQETQYF. The CDR3 nucleotides read TGCGCCAGCAGCTTGGCGGGACTAGCGGGGCAAGAGACCCAGTACTTC.

The chain couples TRBV6-5 to TRBJ2-3; TRBD2 matches 9 bases. J was trimmed by 4 bases and V by 6 bases; bases with no gene match: 8. This CDR3 has 15 residues. The germline gives CDR1 MNHEY, CDR2 SVGAGI. CDR3 sequence (DNA): TGTGCCAGCAGCGGGACTAGCTCTTTCCCAGATACGCAGTATTTT. Amino acids: CASSGTSSFPDTQYF.

This clone was detected once. The chain links TRBV19 to TRBJ1-6, with 7 positions matching TRBD1. Germline CDR1 is LNHDA and CDR2 is SQIVND (reference sequence). J gave up 7 bases and V 7 bases, and 10 bases lay outside the gene matches. This CDR3 region has 15 residues. CDR3 DNA: TGTGCCAGTACCCTTGGGACAGAACTCAATTCACCCCTCCACTTT. Translating gives CASTLGTELNSPLHF.

This chain uses TRBV7-2 with TRBJ2-1, with 12 bases lining up with TRBD2. The length of the CDR3 is 14 residues. V lost 3 bases to trimming and J lost 7 bases; unmatched junction nucleotides: 1. Germline V CDR1 and CDR2: SGHTA, FQGNSA. This chain's CDR3 is CASSLLAGGNEQFF. CDR3 sequence (DNA): TGTGCCAGCAGCTTGCTAGCGGGAGGGAATGAGCAGTTCTTC.

This chain uses TRBV18 with TRBJ2-5; tentatively, D is TRBD1 (5 bases). From germline, CDR1 is KGHSH and CDR2 LQKENI. The CDR3 spans 13 residues. V was trimmed by 1 base and J by 5 bases, leaving 8 bases between them. The CDR3 region is CASSPRQLETQYF. The CDR3 DNA is TGTGCCAGCTCACCACGACAGCTCGAGACCCAGTACTTC.

The gene calls are TRBV5-6 and TRBJ2-3; TRBD2 is a possible D gene (5 bases). Per the germline V gene, CDR1 is SGHDT and CDR2 is YYEEEE. CDR3 length equals 12 residues. V was shortened by 4 bases and J by 9 bases, with 12 bases between the two germline ends. For the CDR3, the DNA is TGTGCCAGCAGCATCTCTAGCACGACGCAGTATTTT. Its translation is CASSISSTTQYF.

This clone occurred a few times. The rearrangement links TRBV5-3 to TRBJ2-7; D remains unclear. TRBV5-3 is recorded as an ORF, its role being uncertain. Trimming removed 0 bases at V and 7 bases at J, with 11 bases between. The length of the CDR3 is 13 residues. The CDR3 DNA is TGTGCCAGAAGCTTGGTGTGGGTGAGGGAGCAGTACGTC. Translated: CARSLVWVREQYV.

This clone was seen a handful of times. The chain joins TRBV24-1 to TRBJ1-3, with 10 bases matching TRBD1. The germline V gene has CDR1 KGHDR and CDR2 SFDVKD. The length of the CDR3 is 14 residues. J lost 7 bases, V lost 6 bases, and 5 bases had no gene match. In DNA, the CDR3 is TGTGCCACCAGTCCGGGGACAGGGGTCAACACCATATATTTT. The encoded protein is CATSPGTGVNTIYF.

J is TRBJ1-1 and V is TRBV2; a possible D gene is TRBD1 (6 bases). Trimming shortened V by 6 bases and J by 6 bases, and 23 bases separated the two germline ends. CDR3 size: 16 residues. The V gene's germline CDR1 is SNHLY and CDR2 FYNNEI. CDR3 amino acids: CASRLQGMLQSAEAFF. CDR3 bases: TGTGCCAGCAGGCTACAGGGAATGCTCCAGAGCGCTGAAGCTTTCTTT.

V gene TRBV18 combines with J gene TRBJ2-1; D is undetermined. This CDR3 comprises 12 residues. Trimming removed 2 bases at V and 6 bases at J, with 5 bases between. Germline V gene data show CDR1 as KGHSH and CDR2 as LQKENI. The CDR3 here is CASSPEANEQFF. CDR3 DNA sequence: TGTGCCAGCTCACCAGAGGCCAATGAGCAGTTCTTC.

In DNA form, the CDR3 reads TGTGCCAGCAGCCCACAGGGTGTATCGGGAAACATTCAGTACTTC. It is translated as CASSPQGVSGNIQYF. The V gene is TRBV7-9, the J gene TRBJ2-4; maybe TRBD1 (6 bases). CDR3 size: 15 residues. The germline V gene has CDR1 SEHNR and CDR2 FQNEAQ (reference sequence). Between the trimmed V and J ends, which lost 5 bases and 6 bases, there was a span of 17 bases.

This chain uses TRBV6-6 with TRBJ2-5; 7 nucleotides agree with TRBD2. The germline CDR1 and CDR2 sequences are MNHNY and SVGAGI (reference sequence). With 8 bases clipped from V and 4 bases from J, the junction kept 7 bases outside the gene matches. The CDR3 is 13 residues long. CDR3 sequence reads: CASRLAVSETQYF. CDR3 in DNA: TGTGCCAGCCGGCTAGCGGTTTCAGAGACCCAGTACTTC.

This clone was seen only once. The rearrangement uses TRBV11-2 and TRBJ1-5, with no clear D. V lost 0 bases and J 7 bases, leaving 10 bases between the germline ends. CDR3 length: 14 residues. Germline CDR1 and CDR2: SGHAT and FQNNGV. CDR3 DNA: TGTGCCAGCAGCTTAGATCGCGTCGGGCAGCCCCAGCATTTT. It encodes CASSLDRVGQPQHF.

The V call is TRBV25-1, the J call TRBJ1-1; TRBD1 might be the D (6 bases). The V end was cut by 5 bases, the J end by 3 bases, with 10 bases between. Germline loops: CDR1 MGHDK, CDR2 SYGVNS. This CDR3 has 13 amino acids. In nucleotides, the CDR3 is TGTGCCAGCAGTACAGGGCTGTACACTGAAGCTTTCTTT. It specifies CASSTGLYTEAFF.

V is TRBV6-5 and J is TRBJ1-5; D is perhaps TRBD1 (5 bases). V was trimmed by 4 bases and J by 4 bases, leaving 14 bases between them. Germline V lookup: CDR1 MNHEY, CDR2 SVGAGI. The CDR3 is made up of 15 amino acids. The CDR3 reads CASSFLGGRNQPQHF. The CDR3 nucleotides read TGTGCCAGCAGTTTCTTGGGGGGACGAAATCAGCCCCAGCATTTT.

The J gene is TRBJ2-2, the V gene TRBV30; tentatively, D is TRBD2 (6 bases). Deletions cut 4 bases from V and 4 bases from J, with 16 bases between. This CDR3 is built from 15 residues. CDR1 and CDR2 (germline): GTSNPN, SVGIG (reference sequence). The CDR3 sequence: CAWTLVGGSTGELFF. The CDR3, as DNA: TGTGCCTGGACCTTAGTCGGGGGAAGCACCGGGGAGCTGTTTTTT.

The chain is built from TRBV28 and TRBJ2-5, with D possibly matching TRBD1 (6 bases). Germline V CDR1 and CDR2: MDHEN, SYDVKM. This CDR3 is 14 amino acids long. Trimming left V 4 bases short and J 1 base short, with 10 bases between. DNA for the CDR3: TGTGCCAGCAGTTCAACAGGGATCCAAGAGACCCAGTACTTC. It encodes CASSSTGIQETQYF.

The chain carries TRBV28 and TRBJ2-7, with 7 bases matching TRBD1. Looked up from germline, CDR1 is MDHEN and CDR2 is SYDVKM. This CDR3 comprises 14 residues. V was pared by 4 bases and J by 2 bases, with 5 bases of the junction left unmatched. The CDR3 DNA reads as TGTGCCAGCAGTTCTGGACAGGAGACCTACGAGCAGTACGTC. Amino acids: CASSSGQETYEQYV.